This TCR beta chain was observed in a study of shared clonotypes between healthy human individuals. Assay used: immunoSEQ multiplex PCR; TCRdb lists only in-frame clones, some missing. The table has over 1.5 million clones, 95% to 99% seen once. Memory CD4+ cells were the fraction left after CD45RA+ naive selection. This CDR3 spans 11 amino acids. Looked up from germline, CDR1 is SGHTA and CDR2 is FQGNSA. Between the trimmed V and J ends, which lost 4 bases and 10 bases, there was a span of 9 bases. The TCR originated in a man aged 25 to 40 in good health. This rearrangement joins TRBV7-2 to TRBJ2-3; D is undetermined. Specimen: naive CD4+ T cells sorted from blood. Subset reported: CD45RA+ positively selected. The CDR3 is CASSSGGAQYF. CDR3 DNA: TGTGCCAGCAGCTCCGGTGGGGCGCAGTATTTT.